These 6 T cell receptor beta chains came from one sample sequenced in a study of CD8+CD57+ T cells in acquired aplastic anemia. Using genomic DNA as the template, TCR beta VDJ and CDR3 profiling was carried out. TCRdb redid the calling of the reads with MiXCR, one entry per CDR3 protein. The sample shows 68,000 or so distinct CDR3 sequences, 54% of them seen only once. Source material: sorted CD4+, CD8+, or CD8+CD57+ T cells (not recorded which) from PBMCs. The receptors shown here come from a human donor in good health, serving as a control.

The chain is built from TRBV20-1 and TRBJ2-1; 9 bases agree with TRBD1. CDR1 and CDR2 from the germline V gene are DFQATT and SNEGSKA (reference sequence). CDR3 size: 15 residues. Losses at the gene ends were 4 bases for V and 0 bases for J; bases not matched to a gene: 4. The CDR3 protein is CSAKGQGGSYNEQFF. For the CDR3, the DNA is TGCAGTGCTAAGGGACAGGGAGGCTCCTACAATGAGCAGTTCTTC.

This clonotype was seen at least ten times. This chain joins TRBV7-9 and TRBJ2-3; D not resolved. Looked up from germline, CDR1 is SEHNR and CDR2 is FQNEAQ (reference sequence). Trimming removed 5 bases from V and 4 bases from J, with 19 bases in between. The CDR3 sequence is 16 residues long. CDR3: CASSLPTISAADTQYF. CDR3 coding DNA: TGTGCCAGCAGCCTACCAACGATATCCGCCGCAGATACGCAGTATTTT.

This clonotype appeared once. V and J are TRBV7-6 and TRBJ2-7; D is undetermined. V lost 1 base, J lost 0 bases, and 10 bases lay in between. The CDR3 is 15 amino acids. CDR1 and CDR2 (germline): SGHVS, FNYEAQ. CDR3 bases: TGTGCCAGCAGCTTAGAGGGCGGTGGCTCCTACGAGCAGTACTTC. The encoded protein is CASSLEGGGSYEQYF.

This clonotype has more than one count but fewer than ten. This chain uses TRBV10-3 with TRBJ2-3; D call uncertain. Germline V gene data show CDR1 as ENHRY and CDR2 as SYGVKD. V gave up 4 bases and J gave up 2 bases, with 7 bases separating them. The CDR3 runs 13 residues. The CDR3 sequence: CAISGGDTDTQYF. CDR3 in DNA: TGTGCCATCAGTGGTGGGGACACAGATACGCAGTATTTT.

The chain links TRBV7-2 to TRBJ2-5; D ambiguous. With 5 bases removed from V and 6 bases from J, the gap between germline ends came to 10 bases. This CDR3 is 12 amino acids long. Germline lookup yields CDR1 SGHTA and CDR2 FQGNSA. CDR3 residues: CASSHELKTQYF. Written as DNA, the CDR3 is TGTGCCAGCAGCCATGAGCTGAAGACCCAGTACTTC.

This clonotype occurred many times. This rearrangement joins TRBV25-1 to TRBJ2-5; 12 nucleotides match TRBD2. Losses at the gene ends were 0 bases for V and 5 bases for J; bases not matched to a gene: 13. The CDR3 length is 19 residues. Germline CDR1 is MGHDK and CDR2 is SYGVNS. The chain's CDR3 is CASSEYGSASSGGDETQYF. As DNA, the CDR3 is TGTGCCAGCAGTGAATATGGGTCCGCCTCTAGCGGGGGGGATGAGACCCAGTACTTC.